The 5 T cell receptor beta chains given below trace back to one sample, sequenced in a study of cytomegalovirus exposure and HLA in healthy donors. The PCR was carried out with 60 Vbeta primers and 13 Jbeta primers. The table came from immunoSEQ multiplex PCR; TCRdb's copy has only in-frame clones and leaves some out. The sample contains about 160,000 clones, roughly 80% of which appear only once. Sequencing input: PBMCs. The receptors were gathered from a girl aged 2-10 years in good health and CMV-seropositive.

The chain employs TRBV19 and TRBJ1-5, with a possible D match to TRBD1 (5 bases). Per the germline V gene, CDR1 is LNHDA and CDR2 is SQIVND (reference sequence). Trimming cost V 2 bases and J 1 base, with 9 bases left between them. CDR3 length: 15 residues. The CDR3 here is CASSIRRGSNQPQHF. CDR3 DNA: TGTGCCAGTAGTATACGGCGGGGGAGCAATCAGCCCCAGCATTTT.

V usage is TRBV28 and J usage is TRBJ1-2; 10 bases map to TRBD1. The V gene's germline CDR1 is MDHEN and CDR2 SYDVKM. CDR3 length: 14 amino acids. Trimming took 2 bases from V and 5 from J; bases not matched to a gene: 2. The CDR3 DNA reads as TGTGCCAGCAGTTTAGGACAGGGGGGGTATGGCTACACCTTC. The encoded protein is CASSLGQGGYGYTF.

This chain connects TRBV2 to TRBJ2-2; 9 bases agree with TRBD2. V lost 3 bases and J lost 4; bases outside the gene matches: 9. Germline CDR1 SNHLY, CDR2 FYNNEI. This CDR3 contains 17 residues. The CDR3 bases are TGTGCCAGCAGTGACGGCGCTAGCGGGATGGGCACCGGGGAGCTGTTTTTT. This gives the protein CASSDGASGMGTGELFF.

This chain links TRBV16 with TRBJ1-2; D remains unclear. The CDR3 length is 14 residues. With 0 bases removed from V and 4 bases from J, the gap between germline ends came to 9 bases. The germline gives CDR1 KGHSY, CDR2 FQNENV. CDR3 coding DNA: TGTGCCAGCAGCCAATCGGAACTACTCTATGGCTACACCTTC. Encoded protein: CASSQSELLYGYTF.

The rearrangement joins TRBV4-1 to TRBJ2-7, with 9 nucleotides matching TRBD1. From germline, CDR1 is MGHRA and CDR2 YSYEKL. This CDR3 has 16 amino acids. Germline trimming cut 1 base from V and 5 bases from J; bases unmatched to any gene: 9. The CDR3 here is CASSQGIGQGFHEQYF. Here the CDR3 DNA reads TGCGCCAGCAGCCAAGGGATTGGACAGGGGTTCCACGAGCAGTACTTC.